The 30 T cell receptor beta chains below all came from one sample that was sequenced in a study of OX40 agonist ivuxolimab in advanced cancers. Produced via immunoSEQ multiplex PCR; TCRdb's table is partial and in-frame only. The sample carries around 14,000 clones, 70% to 75% recorded once. This material consisted of CD4+ or CD8+ T cells sorted from blood, taken in a trial of the OX40 agonist ivuxolimab. The receptors come from an adult with an advanced solid tumor such as melanoma, head and neck, liver or kidney cancer.

This rearrangement joins TRBV7-6 to TRBJ2-2, with unresolved D. The CDR3 totals 11 residues. In germline, CDR1 is SGHVS, CDR2 FNYEAQ. Trimming left V 4 bases short and J 6 bases short, with 3 bases between. As DNA, the CDR3 is TGTGCCAGCAGCTCCTCCGGGGAGCTGTTTTTT. This encodes CASSSSGELFF. The full variable domain, its missing parts supplied by reference TRBV7-6 and TRBJ2-2, is GAGVSQSPRYKVTKRGQDVALRCDPISGHVSLYWYRQALGQGPEFLTYFNYEAQQDKSGLPNDRFSAERPEGSISTLTIQRTEQRDSAMYRCASSSSGELFFGEGSRLTVL.

The V call is TRBV27, the J call TRBJ1-5; a possible D gene is TRBD1 (6 bases). Germline assignment: CDR1 MNHEY and CDR2 SMNVEV (reference sequence). This CDR3 spans 16 amino acids. V shed 0 bases and J shed 5 bases, with 14 bases lying between them. The CDR3, as DNA: TGTGCCAGCAGTTTATCGGCAGGGGCCTTCGATCAGCCCCAGCATTTT. Residues: CASSLSAGAFDQPQHF.

V gene TRBV27 combines with J gene TRBJ2-7; D perhaps matches TRBD1 (5 bases). Germline V gene data show CDR1 as MNHEY and CDR2 as SMNVEV (reference sequence). The ends were cut back, 5 bases at V and 6 bases at J, with 17 bases in the middle. The CDR3 length is 14 residues. This CDR3 reads CASSTTVPAPEQYF. The CDR3 bases are TGTGCCAGCAGTACGACAGTTCCGGCACCCGAGCAGTACTTC.

The chain couples TRBV5-5 to TRBJ2-7; D may be TRBD2 (5 bases). Germline assignment: CDR1 SGHKS and CDR2 YYEKEE (reference sequence). This CDR3 has 14 amino acids. V lost 0 bases, J lost 5 bases, and 12 bases lay in between. The CDR3 DNA is TGTGCCAGCAGCTTGGGGACGGCGGGCGACGAGCAGTACTTC. This encodes CASSLGTAGDEQYF.

The CDR3 sequence: CASSDAGQGPHQPQHF. The CDR3 nucleotides read TGTGCCAGCAGCGACGCGGGACAGGGCCCCCATCAGCCCCAGCATTTT. J is TRBJ1-5 and V is TRBV7-9; 9 bases map to TRBD1. CDR3 length: 16 residues. Trimming removed 5 bases from V and 5 bases from J; junction bases left unmatched: 10. The germline gives CDR1 SEHNR, CDR2 FQNEAQ (reference sequence).

This clone is medium-sized by share. This chain joins TRBV6-6 and TRBJ2-7; no definite D call. V dropped 3 bases and J dropped 6 bases, with 9 bases sitting between them. The CDR3 runs to 12 residues. The germline V gene has CDR1 MNHNY and CDR2 SVGAGI (reference sequence). This CDR3 is CASSYGPIEQYF. The DNA for the CDR3 is TGTGCCAGCAGTTATGGCCCCATCGAGCAGTACTTC.

This chain connects TRBV14 to TRBJ1-2, with D perhaps matching TRBD1 (6 bases). The CDR3 runs to 14 residues. Trimming took off 4 bases at V and 3 bases at J, with 12 bases between the two ends. CDR1 and CDR2 from the germline V gene are SGHDN and FVKESK. The CDR3 protein is CASSPTTGYYGYTF. In nucleotides, the CDR3 is TGTGCCAGCAGCCCCACCACAGGGTACTATGGCTACACCTTC.

This chain links TRBV7-6 with TRBJ2-2; no firm D call. Deletions cut 5 bases from V and 2 bases from J, with 6 bases between. This CDR3 is built from 13 residues. Looked up from germline, CDR1 is SGHVS and CDR2 is FNYEAQ. Here the CDR3 reads CASSPVNTGELFF. The CDR3 nucleotides read TGTGCCAGCAGCCCGGTAAACACCGGGGAGCTGTTTTTT.

V gene TRBV7-9 combines with J gene TRBJ2-2; 9 bases fit TRBD2. Trimming removed 5 bases from V and 5 bases from J; junction bases left unmatched: 9. Germline CDR1 and CDR2: SEHNR and FQNEAQ (reference sequence). The CDR3 contains 16 residues. The CDR3 nucleotides are TGTGCCAGCAGCCGGTTCCCCCTAGCGGGGACCGGGGAGCTGTTTTTT. It translates to CASSRFPLAGTGELFF.

The rearrangement joins TRBV21-1 to TRBJ2-6. TRBV21-1 is a listed pseudogene. CDR3 size: 15 residues. Here the CDR3 DNA reads TGTGCCAGCAGCAAAGCAGGGCCTGGGGCCAACGTCCTGACTTTC. Translating gives CASSKAGPGANVLTF.

The chain recombines TRBV29-1 with TRBJ1-2; D is possibly TRBD1 (5 bases). In germline, CDR1 is SQVTM, CDR2 ANQGSEA. The CDR3 runs to 12 residues. Trimming pared 6 bases from V and 7 bases from J, leaving 15 bases between. CDR3 DNA sequence: TGCAGCGTGAACCAAGGGGTGGGTGGCTACACCTTC. It codes for CSVNQGVGGYTF.

DNA of the CDR3: TGCGCCAGCAGCGTAGGGTACGAGCAGTACTTC. Its protein is CASSVGYEQYF. This chain connects TRBV5-1 to TRBJ2-7; D uncertain. Germline CDR1 SGHRS, CDR2 YFSETQ. The ends were cut back, 4 bases at V and 4 bases at J, with 6 bases in the middle. The CDR3 is made up of 11 amino acids.

V usage is TRBV19 and J usage is TRBJ2-1; TRBD1 aligns across 12 bases. Germline V CDR1 and CDR2: LNHDA, SQIVND (reference sequence). The CDR3 loop spans 15 amino acids. V shed 3 bases, J shed 6 bases, and the junction held 3 bases outside the gene matches. In DNA form, the CDR3 reads TGTGCCAGTAGTATCCGGGACAGGGGGCGCAATGAGCAGTTCTTC. The encoded protein is CASSIRDRGRNEQFF. The whole variable domain, filled in from reference TRBV19 and TRBJ2-1, reads DGGITQSPKYLFRKEGQNVTLSCEQNLNHDAMYWYRQDPGQGLRLIYYSQIVNDFQKGDIAEGYSVSREKKESFPLTVTSAQKNPTAFYLCASSIRDRGRNEQFFGPGTRLTVL.

The rearrangement joins TRBV7-9 to TRBJ2-2; TRBD1 agrees at 9 bases. From germline, CDR1 is SEHNR and CDR2 FQNEAQ (reference sequence). The CDR3 is made up of 15 amino acids. The junction had 0 bases not matched to a gene; V was cut back by 1 base and J by 3 bases. The CDR3 coding sequence is TGTGCCAGCAGCTTAGGGACAGGGGACACCGGGGAGCTGTTTTTT. Amino acid sequence: CASSLGTGDTGELFF.

This clone was seen just once. This chain connects TRBV2 to TRBJ2-2, with 8 bases aligning to TRBD2. In germline, CDR1 is SNHLY, CDR2 FYNNEI. The CDR3 is 17 residues long. Germline trimming cut 3 bases from V and 5 bases from J; bases unmatched to any gene: 11. The chain's CDR3 is CASSDPSGPIRTGELFF. The CDR3 DNA sequence: TGTGCCAGCAGTGACCCTAGCGGGCCGATAAGAACCGGGGAGCTGTTTTTT.

This clone came up a few times. The genes are TRBV5-1 and TRBJ2-7, with 8 positions matching TRBD2. The CDR3 consists of 17 residues. Germline V gives CDR1 SGHRS, CDR2 YFSETQ. The V segment lost 1 base and the J segment 0 bases; nucleotides outside the gene matches: 9. CDR3 nucleotides: TGCGCCAGCAGCTTGTTTAGAGATAGCGGGAACTCCTACGAGCAGTACTTC. The encoded protein is CASSLFRDSGNSYEQYF.

This sequence joins TRBV27 and TRBJ2-1; maybe TRBD2 (5 bases). V was clipped by 6 bases and J by 0 bases, with 9 bases between them. Germline CDR1 reads MNHEY; CDR2 reads SMNVEV (reference sequence). This CDR3 is built from 14 residues. The CDR3 DNA is TGTGCCAGCAGGGACGGAGGCTCCTACAATGAGCAGTTCTTC. Translation gives CASRDGGSYNEQFF.

This clone has more than one count but fewer than ten. V gene TRBV5-6 combines with J gene TRBJ2-4; D uncertain. Between the trimmed V and J ends, which lost 0 bases and 0 bases, there was a span of 4 bases. The germline gives CDR1 SGHDT, CDR2 YYEEEE. CDR3 size: 14 residues. The chain's CDR3 is CASSLGLAKNIQYF. CDR3 in DNA: TGTGCCAGCAGCTTGGGGCTAGCCAAAAACATTCAGTACTTC.

The chain recombines TRBV28 with TRBJ2-7; D ambiguous. The V end was cut by 7 bases, the J end by 2 bases, with 12 bases between. CDR3 length: 13 amino acids. Germline assignment: CDR1 MDHEN and CDR2 SYDVKM. The DNA of the CDR3 is TGTGCCAGCAATCCCCCAGGACCCTACGAGCAGTACTTC. As protein: CASNPPGPYEQYF.

The chain combines TRBV4-3 with TRBJ2-1; 10 nucleotides match TRBD2. Unmatched junction bases numbered 8, after V lost 4 bases and J lost 8 bases. CDR1 is LGHNA and CDR2 is YSLEER in the germline V gene. CDR3 length: 15 residues. Here the CDR3 reads CASSRLTSGEDEQFF. The CDR3 region has the DNA TGCGCCAGCAGCCGCCTAACTAGCGGGGAGGATGAGCAGTTCTTC.

The chain employs TRBV4-2 and TRBJ2-1; D might be TRBD2 (5 bases). Trimming stripped 6 bases from V and 3 bases from J, with 15 bases between. Germline CDR1 is LGHNA and CDR2 is YNFKEQ. This CDR3 spans 15 amino acids. CDR3 loop: CASRILGTNYNEQFF. CDR3 nucleotides: TGTGCCAGCAGGATACTAGGCACTAACTACAATGAGCAGTTCTTC.

This clone was counted a few times. The gene calls are TRBV5-6 and TRBJ2-7; maybe TRBD1 (6 bases). The germline V and J ends were trimmed by 4 bases and 4 bases, with 15 bases remaining between them. This CDR3 comprises 14 residues. The V gene's germline CDR1 is SGHDT and CDR2 YYEEEE. The CDR3 DNA reads as TGTGCCAGCAGCGTGGGTGGGGGCCTATACGAGCAGTACTTC. The encoded protein is CASSVGGGLYEQYF. Supplemented by reference TRBV5-6 and TRBJ2-7, the full variable domain reads DAGVTQSPTHLIKTRGQQVTLRCSPKSGHDTVSWYQQALGQGPQFIFQYYEEEERQRGNFPDRFSGHQFPNYSSELNVNALLLGDSALYLCASSVGGGLYEQYFGPGTRLTVT.

Points on this clone: The identical CDR3 is also encoded by other nucleotide sequences in the sample. This chain links TRBV7-6 with TRBJ1-2, with 7 bases matching TRBD1. This CDR3 is built from 14 residues. V lost 3 bases to trimming and J lost 7 bases; unmatched junction nucleotides: 8. Germline V CDR1 and CDR2: SGHVS, FNYEAQ. The CDR3 loop is CASSLEGAGGGYTF. CDR3 bases: TGTGCCAGCAGCTTGGAGGGGGCAGGGGGTGGCTACACCTTC.

V and J are TRBV14 and TRBJ2-2, with TRBD1 matching over 9 bases. With 6 bases clipped from V and 4 bases from J, the junction kept 3 bases outside the gene matches. The length of the CDR3 is 14 residues. The V gene's germline CDR1 is SGHDN and CDR2 FVKESK. The CDR3 loop reads CASRTTGGTGELFF. CDR3 nucleotides: TGTGCCAGCAGAACGACAGGGGGCACCGGGGAGCTGTTTTTT. Complete variable domain (other parts from reference TRBV14 and TRBJ2-2): EAGVTQFPSHSVIEKGQTVTLRCDPISGHDNLYWYRRVMGKEIKFLLHFVKESKQDESGMPNNRFLAERTGGTYSTLKVQPAELEDSGVYFCASRTTGGTGELFFGEGSRLTVL.

The V call is TRBV7-9, the J call TRBJ1-5, with D maybe TRBD1 (5 bases). The CDR3 totals 14 residues. V was trimmed by 1 base and J by 6 bases, leaving 10 bases between them. CDR1 SEHNR and CDR2 FQNEAQ come from the germline V gene (reference sequence). The CDR3 reads CASSLEGPAQPQHF. In DNA, the CDR3 is TGTGCCAGCAGCTTAGAGGGGCCAGCTCAGCCCCAGCATTTT.

This clone is judged medium-sized (0.01 to 0.1%). The chain is built from TRBV27 and TRBJ2-7, with TRBD1 matching 9 bases. The CDR3 contains 13 residues. Per the germline V gene, CDR1 is MNHEY and CDR2 is SMNVEV (reference sequence). J was trimmed by 7 bases and V by 4 bases; bases with no gene match: 5. CDR3 DNA sequence: TGTGCCAGCAGTTGGGGGACAGGGTGGGAGCAGTACTTC. The encoded protein is CASSWGTGWEQYF.

This clone was counted only a few times. CDR3 amino acids: CASISNFQETQYF. In nucleotides, the CDR3 is TGTGCCAGCATTTCCAACTTTCAAGAGACCCAGTACTTC. The chain joins TRBV28 to TRBJ2-5, with D uncertain. The V end lost 7 bases, the J end lost 2 bases, and 11 bases lay between the germline ends. There are 13 residues in the CDR3. Germline assignment: CDR1 MDHEN and CDR2 SYDVKM.

Of note for this clone: The same CDR3 also results from other DNA sequences found in this sample. CDR3 region: CASSIVLAGDEQYF. The CDR3 DNA follows: TGTGCCAGTAGTATTGTGCTGGCGGGAGACGAGCAGTACTTC. The V call is TRBV19, the J call TRBJ2-7; 7 bases map to TRBD2. V shed 3 bases and J 5 bases; nucleotides not matched to a gene: 7. The CDR3 is 14 residues long. CDR1 is LNHDA and CDR2 is SQIVND in the germline V gene (reference sequence).

CDR3 loop: CSVGGVSEQYF. CDR3 nucleotide sequence: TGCAGCGTTGGTGGGGTTAGCGAGCAGTACTTC. This chain links TRBV29-1 with TRBJ2-7; D unresolved. The germline gives CDR1 SQVTM, CDR2 ANQGSEA. The CDR3 consists of 11 residues. V dropped 4 bases and J dropped 6 bases, with 10 bases sitting between them.

The rearrangement links TRBV7-2 to TRBJ2-1; D might be TRBD2 (5 bases). This CDR3 comprises 16 residues. Germline V lookup: CDR1 SGHTA, CDR2 FQGNSA. Trimming took off 7 bases at V and 4 bases at J, with 20 bases between the two ends. The CDR3 loop is CASTPPGLRPYNEQFF. The CDR3, as DNA: TGTGCCAGCACCCCACCCGGACTCCGCCCTTACAATGAGCAGTTCTTC.